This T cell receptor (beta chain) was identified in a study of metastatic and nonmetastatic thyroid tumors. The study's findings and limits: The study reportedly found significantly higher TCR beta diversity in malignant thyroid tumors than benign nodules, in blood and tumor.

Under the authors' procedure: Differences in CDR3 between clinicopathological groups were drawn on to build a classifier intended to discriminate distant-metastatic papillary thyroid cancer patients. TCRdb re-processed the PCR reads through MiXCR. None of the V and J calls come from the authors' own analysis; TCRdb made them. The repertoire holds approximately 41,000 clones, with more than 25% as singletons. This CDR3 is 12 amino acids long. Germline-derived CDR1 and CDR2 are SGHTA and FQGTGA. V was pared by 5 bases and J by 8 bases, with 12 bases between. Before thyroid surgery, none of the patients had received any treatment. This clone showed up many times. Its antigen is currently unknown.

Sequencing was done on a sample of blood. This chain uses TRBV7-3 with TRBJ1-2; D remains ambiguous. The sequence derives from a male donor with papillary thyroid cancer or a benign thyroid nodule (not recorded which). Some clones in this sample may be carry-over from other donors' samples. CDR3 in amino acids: CASSADNVGYTF. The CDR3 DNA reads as TGTGCCAGCAGCGCAGACAATGTGGGCTACACCTTC. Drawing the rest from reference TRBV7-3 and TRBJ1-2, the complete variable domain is GAGVSQTPSNKVTEKGKYVELRCDPISGHTALYWYRQSLGQGPEFLIYFQGTGAADDSGLPNDRFFAVRPEGSVSTLKIQRTERGDSAVYLCASSADNVGYTFGSGTRLTVV.